The rows below give T cell receptor beta chains drawn from one sample of a study of brain T cells in children with intractable seizures. The assay was immunoSEQ multiplex PCR, and TCRdb's table has in-frame clones only and misses some. The sample records more than 40,000 clones, around 90% being singletons. The specimen was peripheral blood, collected at surgery. These receptors were collected from a girl aged 2 to 10 with tuberous sclerosis and intractable seizures. Both conserved end residues are part of each CDR3. The D gene is left open where the match is weak. Part of the rows lack a size; the others show once, few, many or a class for expanded clones.

DNA	CDR3	V	J	D	size
TGTGCCAGCGGGTATATCGGACAGGGGAAAAACATTCAGTACTTC	CASGYIGQGKNIQYF	TRBV27	TRBJ2-4	TRBD1	NA
TGTGCCTGGAGTCTTGACAGGGGGAACTATGGCTACACCTTC	CAWSLDRGNYGYTF	TRBV30	TRBJ1-2	TRBD1	NA
TGTGCCAGCAGTTACTCGCGGGTGAAGGGGGCTGGTGGCTACACCTTC	CASSYSRVKGAGGYTF	TRBV6-5	TRBJ1-2	TRBD1	NA
TGTGCCACCAGTGATTCGCATAATAACAGGGGCGCCATTAGCAATCAGCCCCAGCATTTT	CATSDSHNNRGAISNQPQHF	TRBV24-1	TRBJ1-5	TRBD1	once
TGTGCCAGCTCACCATTAATCCCGACAGGAGTGAACTATGGCTACACCTTC	CASSPLIPTGVNYGYTF	TRBV18	TRBJ1-2	NA	once
TGTGCCAGCAGCTTGGAGGCCGGGGAGCTGTTTTTT	CASSLEAGELFF	TRBV5-4	TRBJ2-2	NA	NA
TGTGCCAGCGCCCTTCGGGGACAGGGTCCCTACGAGCAGTACTTC	CASALRGQGPYEQYF	TRBV3-1/TRBV3-2	TRBJ2-7	TRBD1	NA
TGTGCCAGCAGCCGTTACGGGACAGGGAAAAACCAAGAGACCCAGTACTTC	CASSRYGTGKNQETQYF	TRBV3-1/TRBV3-2	TRBJ2-5	TRBD1	NA
TGTGCCAGCAGTGGACAGGGAAAAGAGACCCAGTACTTC	CASSGQGKETQYF	TRBV6-7	TRBJ2-5	TRBD1	NA
TGCGCCAGCAGCCCCGAGGACGGCAATCAGCCCCAGCATTTT	CASSPEDGNQPQHF	TRBV4-1	TRBJ1-5	NA	few
TGTGCCTGGAGTGTACGGTCAGGGCATGCGGGCAATCAGCCCCAGCATTTT	CAWSVRSGHAGNQPQHF	TRBV30	TRBJ1-5	NA	NA
TGTGCCAGCAGTGAACGTCGGGCGGACATTCCCCGCTATGGCTACACCTTC	CASSERRADIPRYGYTF	TRBV6-1	TRBJ1-2	NA	NA
TGCAGCGTTTCAGGGTTTGGAAACACCATATATTTT	CSVSGFGNTIYF	TRBV29-1	TRBJ1-3	NA	NA
TGTGCCAGCAGCTTGGTCGGGGCCAGGGGGCAAGGAGTTAATGAGCAGTTCTTC	CASSLVGARGQGVNEQFF	TRBV5-6	TRBJ2-1	TRBD1	NA
TGTGCCAGCAGCCCCAAACGGACAGGGAAGGAAGGTGAAGCTTTCTTT	CASSPKRTGKEGEAFF	TRBV6-6	TRBJ1-1	TRBD1	NA
TGTGCCAGCAGTAGGGGCCTGAACACTGAAGCTTTCTTT	CASSRGLNTEAFF	TRBV6-5	TRBJ1-1	NA	NA
TGTGCCACCAGTGATCCCAAGGTAGCGGGGGAAGCCCAAGAGACCCAGTACTTC	CATSDPKVAGEAQETQYF	TRBV24-1	TRBJ2-5	TRBD2	NA
TGTGCCAGCAGCGTATATAGGAACTCAGATACGCAGTATTTT	CASSVYRNSDTQYF	TRBV9	TRBJ2-3	NA	NA
TGCGCCAGCAGCTTGAGTAGCGGGGTCTACAATGAGCAGTTCTTC	CASSLSSGVYNEQFF	TRBV5-1	TRBJ2-1	TRBD2	NA
TGTGCCAGCAGTGCGACCTTGTACACCGGGGAGCTGTTTTTT	CASSATLYTGELFF	TRBV27	TRBJ2-2	NA	NA
TGTGCCAGCAGCGCGCGGACAGGTAGCTCTGGGGCCAACGTCCTGACTTTC	CASSARTGSSGANVLTF	TRBV3-1/TRBV3-2	TRBJ2-6	TRBD1	once
TGTGCCAGCTCACCTATCGGTTTTGGGGAGACCCAGTACTTC	CASSPIGFGETQYF	TRBV18	TRBJ2-5	NA	NA
TGTGCCAGCAGTTTGGCAGGGGGCCGTGGCTACACCTTC	CASSLAGGRGYTF	TRBV27	TRBJ1-2	TRBD1	NA
TGTGCCAGCAGCCCCGGTATAGTGGGGGCGGGAGATACGCAGTATTTT	CASSPGIVGAGDTQYF	TRBV7-3	TRBJ2-3	NA	NA
TGCAGCGTTGTTCCGGGACCCTACACTGAAGCTTTCTTT	CSVVPGPYTEAFF	TRBV29-1	TRBJ1-1	NA	NA
TGTGCCAGTAGTACAGGGGGCTATGGCTACACCTTC	CASSTGGYGYTF	TRBV19	TRBJ1-2	TRBD1	NA
TGTGCCATCAGTGAGACAGGACAGGGGGCGAATGAGCAGTTCTTC	CAISETGQGANEQFF	TRBV10-3	TRBJ2-1	TRBD1	NA
TGTGCCAGCAGTGATAAGGGTACCGGAAACACCATATATTTT	CASSDKGTGNTIYF	TRBV6-1	TRBJ1-3	NA	once
TGTGCCTGGAGCGGACAGGGGGATCAGCCCCAGCATTTT	CAWSGQGDQPQHF	TRBV30	TRBJ1-5	TRBD1	NA
TGTGCCTGGAGTGACTTGTCTGAAGCTTTCTTT	CAWSDLSEAFF	TRBV30	TRBJ1-1	NA	NA
TGTGCCAGCAGTGAGGAGACAGGGAACTATGGCTACACCTTC	CASSEETGNYGYTF	TRBV6-1	TRBJ1-2	TRBD1	NA
TGTGCCAGCAGGCTCCCCGCGCGGGCCGGGGAGCTGTTTTTT	CASRLPARAGELFF	TRBV11-2	TRBJ2-2	NA	NA
TGTGCCAGTAGTACGAGCCTCACAGATACGCAGTATTTT	CASSTSLTDTQYF	TRBV19	TRBJ2-3	NA	NA
TGTGCCAGCTCACCAATGGACAGGCCCTTTCAAGAGACCCAGTACTTC	CASSPMDRPFQETQYF	TRBV18	TRBJ2-5	TRBD1	NA
TGTGCCAGCAGCCCTGGGACTAGCGGTTCCTACGAGCAGTACTTC	CASSPGTSGSYEQYF	TRBV13	TRBJ2-7	TRBD2	NA
TGTGCCAGCAGCATACAAGCGGGGACTGAAGCTTTCTTT	CASSIQAGTEAFF	TRBV5-4	TRBJ1-1	NA	NA
TGTGCCAGCGCCCTCCCCGAGAGTAATGAAAAACTGTTTTTT	CASALPESNEKLFF	TRBV7-2	TRBJ1-4	NA	NA